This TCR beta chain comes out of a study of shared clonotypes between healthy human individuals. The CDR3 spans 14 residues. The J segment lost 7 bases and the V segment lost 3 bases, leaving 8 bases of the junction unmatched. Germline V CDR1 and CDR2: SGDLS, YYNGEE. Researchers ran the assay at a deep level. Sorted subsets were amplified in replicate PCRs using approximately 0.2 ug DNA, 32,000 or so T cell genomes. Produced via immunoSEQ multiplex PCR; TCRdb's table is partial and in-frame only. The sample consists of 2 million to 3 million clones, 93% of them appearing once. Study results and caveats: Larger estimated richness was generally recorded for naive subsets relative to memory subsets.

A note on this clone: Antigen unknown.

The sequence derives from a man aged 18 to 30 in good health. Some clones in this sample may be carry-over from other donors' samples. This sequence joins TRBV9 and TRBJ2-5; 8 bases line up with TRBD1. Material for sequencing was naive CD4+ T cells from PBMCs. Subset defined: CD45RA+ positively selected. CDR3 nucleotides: TGTGCCAGCAGCGGGGGGACAGGATTGGGGACCCAGTACTTC. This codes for CASSGGTGLGTQYF.